Listed below are T cell receptor beta chains from one sample, sequenced in a study of cytomegalovirus exposure and HLA in healthy donors. Clones were sequenced by immunoSEQ multiplex PCR, and TCRdb holds only the in-frame ones, with some missing. The sample consists of 85,000 to 110,000 clones, more than 75% of them appearing once. Sequences were obtained from PBMCs. These receptors were taken from a woman aged 18-35 years in good health and CMV-seropositive. Both conserved end residues are part of each CDR3. D genes are given only for firm matches. Not every row has a clone size; where given, it reads once, few, many or a size class.

TRBJ1-5 | NA | NA | TRBV9 | TGTGCCAGCAGCCGAACCGGGGGACAGCCCCAGCATTTT | CASSRTGGQPQHF
TRBJ2-7 | NA | TRBD1 | TRBV27 | TGTGCCAGCAGTTTCTCCGGGATCGGACCCGGGACAGGGCGCGAGCAGTACTTC | CASSFSGIGPGTGREQYF
TRBJ1-1 | once | NA | TRBV30 | TGTGCCTGGAATCAGATCTTGAACACTGAAGCTTTCTTT | CAWNQILNTEAFF
TRBJ2-7 | few | TRBD2 | TRBV28 | TGTGCCAGCAGTTTATACCGGACTAGCGGTGTCTACGAGCAGTACTTC | CASSLYRTSGVYEQYF
TRBJ1-4 | NA | NA | TRBV7-9 | TGTGCCAGCAGCTTAGCGGGAGCCTCCCAACTGTTTTTT | CASSLAGASQLFF
TRBJ2-1 | NA | TRBD1 | TRBV6-5 | TGTGCCAGCAGTTCCCGGACAGGGTGGAATGAGCAGTTCTTC | CASSSRTGWNEQFF
TRBJ1-4 | NA | NA | TRBV30 | TGTGCCTGGAGTACCCGGACAAAGGGCGGTGAAAAACTGTTTTTT | CAWSTRTKGGEKLFF
TRBJ2-1 | NA | TRBD1 | TRBV11-1 | TGTGCCAGCAGCTTCCTTTGGGACAGGGGGGACACTGAGCAGTTCTTC | CASSFLWDRGDTEQFF
TRBJ2-5 | NA | TRBD2 | TRBV7-9 | TGTGCCAGCAGCTTAGGATCACTAGCGGGAGAGTATCAAGAGACCCAGTACTTC | CASSLGSLAGEYQETQYF
TRBJ1-4 | NA | TRBD1 | TRBV7-6 | TGTGCCAGCAGACGAATCCGGGACAGGGCCGTTCGGGCTAATGAAAAACTGTTTTTT | CASRRIRDRAVRANEKLFF
TRBJ2-5 | NA | TRBD2 | TRBV5-1 | TGCGCCAGCAGCTTGTTCCTAGCGGGAGGGTCAGGGGAGACCCAGTACTTC | CASSLFLAGGSGETQYF
TRBJ2-7 | NA | NA | TRBV4-2 | TGTGCCAGCAGCCAAGTAAGCCAGGGTGTCACCTACGAGCAGTACTTC | CASSQVSQGVTYEQYF
TRBJ2-2 | many | NA | TRBV4-2 | TGTGCCAGCAGCCAAGACGGAGTTGTTGGCCGGGAGCTGTTTTTT | CASSQDGVVGRELFF
TRBJ1-1 | NA | TRBD1 | TRBV28 | TGTGCCAGCAAGGACAGGGGGATACGGGTGGGCACTGAAGCTTTCTTT | CASKDRGIRVGTEAFF
TRBJ1-5 | NA | NA | TRBV6-1 | TGTGCCAGCAGCGGCAATCAGCCCCAGCATTTT | CASSGNQPQHF
TRBJ2-2 | NA | NA | TRBV15 | TGTGCCACCAGCAGAGATTGGGGGGTAGGGACCGGGGAGCTGTTTTTT | CATSRDWGVGTGELFF
TRBJ1-4 | NA | TRBD1 | TRBV27 | TGTGCCAGCAGTTTCCGACAGGGGTTTAATGAAAAACTGTTTTTT | CASSFRQGFNEKLFF
TRBJ1-2 | NA | TRBD1 | TRBV7-8 | TGTGCCAGCAGCTTAGTAAGGCTTAGTCGGGACAGGGGGAAGGATAACTATGGCTACACCTTC | CASSLVRLSRDRGKDNYGYTF
TRBJ2-7 | NA | NA | TRBV27 | TGTGCCAGCAGTTCCTCTTCAGGGGAATGGATCTACGAGCAGTACTTC | CASSSSSGEWIYEQYF
TRBJ1-5 | NA | NA | TRBV18 | TGTGCCAGCTCACCAGCCCAGGGGTCCCTCTTCAATCAGCCCCAGCATTTT | CASSPAQGSLFNQPQHF
TRBJ2-7 | NA | NA | TRBV7-8 | TGTGCCAGCAGCATCTTTAACGAGCAGTACTTC | CASSIFNEQYF
TRBJ2-5 | once | TRBD1 | TRBV5-1 | TGCGCCAGCAGCGCTTGGTCAGGGGGCGCAGGAGAGACCCAGTACTTC | CASSAWSGGAGETQYF
TRBJ1-2 | NA | NA | TRBV28 | TGTGCCAGCACGGGAAACTATGGCTACACCTTC | CASTGNYGYTF
TRBJ2-1 | once | TRBD2 | TRBV2 | TGTGCCAGCAGGACTAGCGGGGGAGGCTCCTACAATGAGCAGTTCTTC | CASRTSGGGSYNEQFF
TRBJ2-2 | NA | TRBD1 | TRBV25-1 | TGTGCCAGCAGTGACCCCGGGACAGGGGACACCGGGGAGCTGTTTTTT | CASSDPGTGDTGELFF
TRBJ1-1 | NA | TRBD1 | TRBV9 | TGTGCCAGCAGCGCGAGAAGGGACAGGGGGAGTCCTGGTGAAGCTTTCTTT | CASSARRDRGSPGEAFF
TRBJ2-7 | NA | TRBD1 | TRBV19 | TGTGCCAGTTCGAGGGACAGGGGCTACGAGCAGTACTTC | CASSRDRGYEQYF
TRBJ1-4 | NA | NA | TRBV4-1 | TGCGCCAGCAGCCAAGCCGCCCGACAGCGCTTAACTAATGAAAAACTGTTTTTT | CASSQAARQRLTNEKLFF
TRBJ2-7 | once | NA | TRBV6-5 | TGTGCCACCTACGGGATTTACGAGCAGTACTTC | CATYGIYEQYF
TRBJ1-5 | few | TRBD1 | TRBV28 | TGTGCCAGCAGAAAAGAGGGGGCGGGTAGCAATCAGCCCCAGCATTTT | CASRKEGAGSNQPQHF
TRBJ1-1 | NA | NA | TRBV7-9 | TGTGCCAGCAGTTCCAGGGGTGCGGGTTACACTGAAGCTTTCTTT | CASSSRGAGYTEAFF
TRBJ2-5 | NA | TRBD2 | TRBV19 | TGTGCCAGTGCCTCCGCGGGGGGGGTGGAGACCCAGTACTTC | CASASAGGVETQYF
TRBJ2-3 | NA | NA | TRBV7-9 | TGTTCCAGCAGCTTAGGGGGGGGTACGCAGTATTTT | CSSSLGGGTQYF
TRBJ2-6 | NA | TRBD1 | TRBV29-1 | TGCAGTACAACAGGGGCCGGGGCCAACGTCCTGACTTTC | CSTTGAGANVLTF
TRBJ2-7 | NA | NA | TRBV4-1 | TGCGCCAGCAGCCAAGATACACAGCCCTACGCCCTTACCTACGAGCAGTACTTC | CASSQDTQPYALTYEQYF
TRBJ2-1 | few | NA | TRBV2 | TGTGCCAGCAGTCAACGGGATGAGCAGTTCTTC | CASSQRDEQFF
TRBJ1-2 | NA | NA | TRBV29-1 | TGCAGCGCGGGAACCTCGAACTATGGCTACACCTTC | CSAGTSNYGYTF